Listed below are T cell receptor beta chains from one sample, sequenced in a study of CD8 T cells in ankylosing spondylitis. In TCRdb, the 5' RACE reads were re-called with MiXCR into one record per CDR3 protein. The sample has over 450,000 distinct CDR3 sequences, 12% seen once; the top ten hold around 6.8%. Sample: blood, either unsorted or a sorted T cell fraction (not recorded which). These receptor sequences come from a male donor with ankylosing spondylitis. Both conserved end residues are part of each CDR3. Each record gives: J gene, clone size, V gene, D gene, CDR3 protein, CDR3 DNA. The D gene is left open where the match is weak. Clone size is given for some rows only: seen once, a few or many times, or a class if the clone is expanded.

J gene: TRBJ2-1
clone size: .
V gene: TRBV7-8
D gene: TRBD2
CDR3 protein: CASSFPRLAGGRYNEQFF
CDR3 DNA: TGTGCCAGCAGCTTCCCACGACTAGCGGGAGGCCGATACAATGAGCAGTTCTTC

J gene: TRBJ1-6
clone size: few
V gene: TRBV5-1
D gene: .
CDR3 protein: CASSLDRSSYNSPLHF
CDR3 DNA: TGCGCCAGCAGCTTGGACAGGAGCTCCTATAATTCACCCCTCCACTTT

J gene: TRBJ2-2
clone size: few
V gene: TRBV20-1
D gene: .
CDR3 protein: CSASGRGNTGELFF
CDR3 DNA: TGCAGTGCTAGTGGTAGAGGGAACACCGGGGAGCTGTTTTTT

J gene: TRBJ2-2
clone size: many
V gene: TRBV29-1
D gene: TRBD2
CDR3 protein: CSVAGTMDGELFF
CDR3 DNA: TGCAGCGTTGCCGGGACTATGGACGGGGAGCTGTTTTTT

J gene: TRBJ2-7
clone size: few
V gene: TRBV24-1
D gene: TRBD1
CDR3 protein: CATSGGTGGTYEQYF
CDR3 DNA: TGTGCCACCAGTGGTGGGACAGGGGGAACCTACGAGCAGTACTTC

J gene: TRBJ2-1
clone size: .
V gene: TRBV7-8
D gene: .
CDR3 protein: CASSFATSPYEQFF
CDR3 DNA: TGTGCCAGCAGCTTCGCAACCAGCCCGTATGAGCAGTTCTTC

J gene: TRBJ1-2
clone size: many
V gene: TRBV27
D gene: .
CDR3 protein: CASSLAGEGYGYTF
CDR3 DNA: TGTGCCAGCAGTTTAGCGGGGGAGGGCTATGGCTACACCTTC

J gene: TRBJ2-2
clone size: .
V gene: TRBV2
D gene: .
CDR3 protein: CASSCHTGELFF
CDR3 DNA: TGTGCCAGCAGTTGTCATACCGGGGAGCTGTTTTTT

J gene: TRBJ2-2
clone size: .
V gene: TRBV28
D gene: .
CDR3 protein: CATGVTGLSTGELFF
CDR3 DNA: TGTGCCACAGGGGTAACAGGCCTATCAACCGGGGAGCTGTTTTTT

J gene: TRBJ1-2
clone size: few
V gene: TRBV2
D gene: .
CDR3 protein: CASSLEGSTNYGYTF
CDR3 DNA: TGTGCCAGCAGCCTCGAGGGCAGCACTAACTATGGCTACACCTTC

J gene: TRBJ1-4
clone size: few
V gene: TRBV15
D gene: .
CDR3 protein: CATSRDRAPNEKLFF
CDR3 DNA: TGTGCCACCAGCAGAGATCGGGCCCCTAATGAAAAACTGTTTTTT

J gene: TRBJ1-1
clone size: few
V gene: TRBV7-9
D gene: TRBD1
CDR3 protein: CASSSGQGKNTEDFF
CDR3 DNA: TGTGCCAGCAGCTCGGGACAGGGTAAGAACACTGAAGATTTCTTT

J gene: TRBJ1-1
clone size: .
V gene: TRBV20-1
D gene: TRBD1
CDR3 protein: CSAMTGWYRAFF
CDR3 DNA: TGCAGTGCTATGACAGGGTGGTATAGGGCTTTCTTT

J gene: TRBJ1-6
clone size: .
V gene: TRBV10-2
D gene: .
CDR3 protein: CATQDIQWESPLHF
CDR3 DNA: TGCGCCACACAAGATATCCAATGGGAGTCACCCCTCCACTTT

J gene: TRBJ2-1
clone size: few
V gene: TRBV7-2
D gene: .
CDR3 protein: CASSALANEQFF
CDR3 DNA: TGTGCCAGCAGCGCCTTAGCAAATGAGCAGTTCTTC

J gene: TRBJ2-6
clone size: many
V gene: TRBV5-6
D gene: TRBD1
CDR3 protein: CASSFWTGSSGANVLTF
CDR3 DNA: TGTGCCAGCAGCTTCTGGACAGGGTCCTCTGGGGCCAACGTCCTGACTTTC